Listed here is a single T cell receptor beta chain. Its antigen is unidentified. This entry is derived from a study of CD8 T cells in ankylosing spondylitis. Notes on the study in general: Disease-linked clones were reportedly significantly enriched in matched ankylosing spondylitis synovial fluid. What appeared characteristic of ankylosing spondylitis blood was a TCR beta motif of under 10 highly homologous variants.

The V and J ends lost 7 bases and 0 bases respectively, with 11 bases between them. Germline CDR1 reads ENHRY; CDR2 reads SYGVKD. The CDR3 spans 14 residues. Making the TCR beta libraries involved quantitative 5'-RACE with molecular barcodes. TCRdb fed the 5' RACE reads into MiXCR, producing one record per CDR3 protein. The sample records under 450,000 distinct CDR3 sequences, more than 20% being singletons. The rearrangement links TRBV10-3 to TRBJ2-3; the D call may be TRBD1 or TRBD2 (5 bases each). The TCR sequence derives from a male donor with ankylosing spondylitis or in good health (not recorded which). Sequenced material: blood, either unsorted or a sorted T cell fraction (not recorded which). This CDR3 reads CAITTGTSTDTQYF. CDR3 in DNA: TGTGCCATCACCACCGGGACCAGCACAGATACGCAGTATTTT.